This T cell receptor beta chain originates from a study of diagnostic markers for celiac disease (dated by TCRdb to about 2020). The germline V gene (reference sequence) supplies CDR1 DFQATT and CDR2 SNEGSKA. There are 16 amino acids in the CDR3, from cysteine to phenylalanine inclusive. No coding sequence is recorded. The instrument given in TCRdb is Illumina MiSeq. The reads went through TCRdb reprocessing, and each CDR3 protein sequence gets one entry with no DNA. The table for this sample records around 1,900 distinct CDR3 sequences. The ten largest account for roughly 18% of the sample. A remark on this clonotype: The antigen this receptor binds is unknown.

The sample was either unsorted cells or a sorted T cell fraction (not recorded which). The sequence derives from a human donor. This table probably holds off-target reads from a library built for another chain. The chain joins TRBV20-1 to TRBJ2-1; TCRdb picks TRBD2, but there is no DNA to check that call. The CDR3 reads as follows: CSALELGGSSWNEQFF.